This TCR beta chain was recovered during a study of cytomegalovirus exposure and HLA in healthy donors. This clone appeared a few times. Its antigen is currently unknown. In the PCR, 60 Vbeta and 13 Jbeta primers were used. Here immunoSEQ multiplex PCR was the method, and the copy in TCRdb shows in-frame clones only, minus some. The data hold more than 100,000 clones, with roughly 80% observed a single time. Study-wide results and limits: Per published accounts, TCR beta sequences correctly predicted the HLA-A and HLA-B alleles of most subjects. In vitro, a few CMV-associated chains proved specific for CMV antigens. An ancestry cluster, one associated with Asian ancestry, reportedly showed fewer N-insertions than the roughly 670-donor mean in a later analysis.

CDR1 is SGHDT and CDR2 is YYEEEE in the germline V gene. The CDR3 contains 14 residues. The V and J ends lost 0 bases and 7 bases respectively, with 13 bases between them. This clonotype was sampled from a man between 60 and 70 years old in good health and CMV-seropositive. The sequencing sample was made of PBMCs. J is TRBJ1-2 and V is TRBV5-6; tentative D call: TRBD1 (6 bases). The CDR3 here is CASSLERGAGGYTF. The CDR3 DNA sequence: TGTGCCAGCAGCTTGGAACGGGGGGCGGGTGGCTACACCTTC.